This TCR beta chain was observed in a study of shared clonotypes between healthy human individuals. Sequenced by immunoSEQ multiplex PCR; TCRdb stores in-frame clones only, minus some. The sample gives about 2,100,000 clones, approximately 94% of which show up once; roughly 1.8% is in the top ten. Terminally differentiated effector memory CD45RA+ cells were excluded by CCR7 positive selection of CD45RO-negative cells. V gave up 2 bases and J gave up 0 bases, with 14 bases separating them. This CDR3 comprises 16 residues. CDR1 is SGHTA, CDR2 FQGNSA, per germline. The rearrangement uses TRBV7-2 and TRBJ2-7; no clear D. The sequenced material came from naive CD8+ T cells from PBMCs. The sequence came from a man between 18 and 29 years old in good health. Some clones in this sample may be carry-over from other donors' samples. The CDR3 bases are TGTGCCAGCAGCTTAATCTGGTCCTCGAGCTCCTACGAGCAGTACTTC. Translating gives CASSLIWSSSSYEQYF.